The following is a TCR beta chain sequence with its context. In its sample, this clonotype was seen a few times. Its antigen is unknown. Qualities for individual bases were not recorded, and no much larger clone is one base off. The sample originates from a study of patients and donors after allogeneic stem cell transplantation (dated by TCRdb to about 2020). The library was built by means of RT-PCR. These reads were obtained on a NextSeq 550. Using fastp at Q25 and MiXCR, TCRdb reprocessed the public reads and kept productive beta chains. CDR3 protein sequences are deduplicated, and each keeps its most common genes and DNA. Recorded for this sample are about 960,000 distinct CDR3 sequences; approximately 19% of them occurred a single time. The top ten constitute around 6% of the sample. V is cut by 1 base and J by 1 base, and the space between the germline ends is 17 bases. CDR1 and CDR2 (SGHAT, FQDESV) derive from the germline V gene (reference sequence). The CDR3 has 18 amino acids, counting the end cysteine and phenylalanine. Here the CDR3 DNA is all that survives: 54 bases in frame from base 1.

The clonotype originates from a human donor who was either an allogeneic HSCT recipient or a stem cell or donor lymphocyte infusion donor (not recorded which). It is not recorded whose cells these are; they may come from a transplant donor. The material sequenced was blood, either unsorted or a sorted T cell fraction (not recorded which). The chain employs TRBV11-1 and TRBJ2-1; TRBD2 is a possible D gene, resting on 5 matching bases. The DNA reads as follows: TGTGCCAGCAGCTTAGGGCGCCCTGGTCGCGGGTCCTACAATGAGCAGTTCTTC. Its translation reads: CASSLGRPGRGSYNEQFF. The CDR3 plus the reference TRBV11-1 and TRBJ2-1 genes for the other parts give the full variable domain: EAEVAQSPRYKITEKSQAVAFWCDPISGHATLYWYRQILGQGPELLVQFQDESVVDDSQLPKDRFSAERLKGVDSTLKIQPAELGDSAMYLCASSLGRPGRGSYNEQFFGPGTRLTVL.